Below, 15 T cell receptor beta chains from the same sample are listed, as sequenced in a study of response to subunit inactivated influenza vaccine. Each CDR3 protein is one row after TCRdb ran MiXCR on the RT-PCR reads. The sample has about 520,000 distinct CDR3 sequences, over 25% seen once. The material sequenced was CD4+ T cells sorted from PBMCs, taken 4 to 6 days after vaccination. The receptors stem from a man between 50 and 59 years old who received an inactivated influenza vaccine.

Ten or more counts support this clonotype. V is TRBV4-3 and J is TRBJ2-1, with D possibly TRBD2 on 5 matching bases. The V end lost 0 bases, the J end lost 2 bases, and 11 bases lay between the germline ends. The germline CDR1 and CDR2 sequences are LGHNA and YSLEER. The CDR3 is 16 amino acids. CDR3 sequence reads: CASSQDLAGAYNEQFF. CDR3 nucleotide sequence: TGCGCCAGCAGCCAAGACCTTGCCGGGGCCTACAATGAGCAGTTCTTC.

This clonotype was observed a handful of times. The gene calls are TRBV6-2 or TRBV6-3 and TRBJ2-7; TRBD2 is a possible D gene (5 bases). This CDR3 comprises 13 residues. Germline values: CDR1 MNHEY, CDR2 SVGEGT. Trimming took 6 bases from V and 2 from J, leaving 11 bases between them. The CDR3 sequence: CASSKLGTYEQYF. The CDR3, as DNA: TGTGCCAGCAGCAAACTAGGGACCTACGAGCAGTACTTC.

The chain recombines TRBV12-3 or TRBV12-4 with TRBJ1-2; D might be TRBD1 (5 bases). V was shortened by 3 bases and J by 4 bases, with 12 bases between the two germline ends. CDR3 length: 14 amino acids. CDR3 sequence: CASSFKQGGYGYTF. The CDR3 nucleotides are TGTGCCAGCAGTTTCAAGCAGGGCGGCTATGGCTACACCTTC.

The genes are TRBV5-1 and TRBJ2-1; the D gene is possibly TRBD1 (5 bases). This CDR3 comprises 18 residues. Germline lookup yields CDR1 SGHRS and CDR2 YFSETQ. The V end was cut by 1 base, the J end by 0 bases, with 17 bases between. CDR3 residues: CASSLRIGAESSYNEQFF. CDR3 nucleotides: TGCGCCAGCAGCTTGAGAATTGGGGCTGAAAGCTCCTACAATGAGCAGTTCTTC.

This clonotype was counted only a few times. The rearrangement uses TRBV7-9 and TRBJ2-5; 12 bases map to TRBD2. Trimming took 1 base from V and 4 from J; bases not matched to a gene: 7. CDR1 and CDR2 (germline): SEHNR, FQNEAQ (reference sequence). This CDR3 is 17 amino acids long. The DNA for the CDR3 is TGTGCCAGCAGCTTAGGACTAGCGGGAGTCTATTCAGAGACCCAGTACTTC. Amino acid sequence: CASSLGLAGVYSETQYF.

This chain links TRBV6-5 with TRBJ1-2; TRBD1 matches 7 bases. The CDR3 sequence is 15 residues long. Trimming at V came to 2 bases and at J to 5 bases, leaving 8 bases not matched to a gene. The germline V gene encodes CDR1 MNHEY and CDR2 SVGAGI. This CDR3 is CASSYRSGGGYGYTF. The CDR3 DNA is TGTGCCAGCAGTTACCGCTCAGGGGGAGGTTATGGCTACACCTTC.

V is TRBV7-9 and J is TRBJ2-7, with unresolved D. There are 12 residues in the CDR3. The V gene's germline CDR1 is SEHNR and CDR2 FQNEAQ (reference sequence). The germline V and J ends were trimmed by 3 bases and 6 bases, with 9 bases remaining between them. CDR3 amino acids: CASSFNVGEQYF. The CDR3 nucleotides are TGTGCCAGCAGCTTCAATGTCGGCGAGCAGTACTTC.

This clonotype was observed a handful of times. The J gene is TRBJ2-7, the V gene TRBV5-1; 13 bases fit TRBD2. The CDR3 spans 20 residues. The germline gives CDR1 SGHRS, CDR2 YFSETQ. J was trimmed by 5 bases and V by 4 bases; bases with no gene match: 21. CDR3 DNA: TGCGCCAGCAGCCCTAGGGGACTTGGGACTAGCGGGAACCTTGTCCACGAGCAGTACTTC. Translation gives CASSPRGLGTSGNLVHEQYF.

The chain combines TRBV7-6 with TRBJ2-3; 8 bases line up with TRBD2. The CDR3 covers 21 residues. Germline V CDR1 and CDR2: SGHVS, FNYEAQ. V trimming: 2 bases; J trimming: 3 bases; junction bases outside the gene matches: 22. The DNA for the CDR3 is TGTGCCAGCAGCTTACCAGCGCGGAAGTCATTTCCTTCGGGGGGGACAGATACGCAGTATTTT. It is translated as CASSLPARKSFPSGGTDTQYF. Supplemented by reference TRBV7-6 and TRBJ2-3, the full variable domain reads GAGVSQSPRYKVTKRGQDVALRCDPISGHVSLYWYRQALGQGPEFLTYFNYEAQQDKSGLPNDRFSAERPEGSISTLTIQRTEQRDSAMYRCASSLPARKSFPSGGTDTQYFGPGTRLTVL.

The rearrangement links TRBV5-1 to TRBJ2-2, with TRBD1 identical over 7 bases. The length of the CDR3 is 15 residues. Trimming removed 5 bases from V and 6 bases from J; junction bases left unmatched: 10. The germline V gene encodes CDR1 SGHRS and CDR2 YFSETQ. This CDR3 is CASRNYYRGPGELFF. In DNA form, the CDR3 reads TGCGCCAGCAGAAACTATTACAGGGGTCCCGGGGAGCTGTTTTTT. The whole variable domain, filled in from reference TRBV5-1 and TRBJ2-2, reads KAGVTQTPRYLIKTRGQQVTLSCSPISGHRSVSWYQQTPGQGLQFLFEYFSETQRNKGNFPGRFSGRQFSNSRSEMNVSTLELGDSALYLCASRNYYRGPGELFFGEGSRLTVL.

The rearrangement links TRBV7-9 to TRBJ2-6, with no clear D. Germline V gene data show CDR1 as SEHNR and CDR2 as FQNEAQ (reference sequence). This CDR3 contains 14 residues. Trimming cost V 4 bases and J 4 bases, with 8 bases left between them. The DNA for the CDR3 is TGTGCCAGCAGCTCCCTGGGGGGGGCCAACGTCCTGACTTTC. Translation: CASSSLGGANVLTF.

The chain employs TRBV5-1 and TRBJ2-1; 10 nucleotides align to TRBD2. The length of the CDR3 is 16 residues. J lost 6 bases, V lost 0 bases, and 6 bases had no gene match. The V gene's germline CDR1 is SGHRS and CDR2 YFSETQ. The CDR3 here is CASSLAGASGSNEQFF. The CDR3 nucleotides are TGCGCCAGCAGCTTGGCCGGGGCTAGCGGGAGCAATGAGCAGTTCTTC. The full variable domain, its missing parts supplied by reference TRBV5-1 and TRBJ2-1, is KAGVTQTPRYLIKTRGQQVTLSCSPISGHRSVSWYQQTPGQGLQFLFEYFSETQRNKGNFPGRFSGRQFSNSRSEMNVSTLELGDSALYLCASSLAGASGSNEQFFGPGTRLTVL.

V and J are TRBV5-1 and TRBJ2-2, with D possibly matching TRBD1 (7 bases). Trimming took off 4 bases at V and 0 bases at J, with 16 bases between the two ends. The CDR3 length is 17 residues. Germline V gives CDR1 SGHRS, CDR2 YFSETQ. The CDR3 spells CASSRGIGQANTGELFF. CDR3 coding DNA: TGCGCCAGCAGCCGGGGGATAGGACAGGCGAACACCGGGGAGCTGTTTTTT. Filled out from reference TRBV5-1 and TRBJ2-2, the complete variable domain reads KAGVTQTPRYLIKTRGQQVTLSCSPISGHRSVSWYQQTPGQGLQFLFEYFSETQRNKGNFPGRFSGRQFSNSRSEMNVSTLELGDSALYLCASSRGIGQANTGELFFGEGSRLTVL.

There are a few counts of this clonotype. This chain uses TRBV4-3 with TRBJ2-2; the D gene could be TRBD1 or TRBD2 (5 bases each). CDR1 LGHNA and CDR2 YSLEER come from the germline V gene. Trimming stripped 0 bases from V and 6 bases from J, with 17 bases between. CDR3 length: 17 residues. DNA for the CDR3: TGCGCCAGCAGCCAAGATTTTTCGATCGGGGCGGCCGGGGAGCTGTTTTTT. Amino acid sequence: CASSQDFSIGAAGELFF.

The chain carries TRBV7-9 and TRBJ1-2; possibly TRBD1 for D (5 bases). Between the trimmed V and J ends, which lost 1 base and 0 bases, there was a span of 12 bases. Per germline, CDR1 SEHNR and CDR2 FQNEAQ (reference sequence). The CDR3 totals 16 residues. CDR3: CASSLGGARANYGYTF. The CDR3 DNA follows: TGTGCCAGCAGCTTAGGTGGGGCCAGGGCTAACTATGGCTACACCTTC.